Shown below are 21 T cell receptor beta chains from a single sample sequenced in a study of early T cells in non-severe SARS-CoV-2 infection. TCRdb used MiXCR to reprocess the 5' RACE reads, holding one entry per CDR3 protein. The sample records 68,000 or so distinct CDR3 sequences, about 12% being singletons. Input material: whole blood. The receptors come from an adult who was a healthcare worker with PCR-confirmed SARS-CoV-2 infection or an uninfected control (not recorded which).

This clonotype has more than one count but fewer than ten. V gene TRBV5-1 combines with J gene TRBJ2-1; the D gene is possibly TRBD2 (6 bases). CDR3 length equals 12 residues. CDR1 SGHRS and CDR2 YFSETQ come from the germline V gene. With 0 bases removed from V and 15 bases from J, the gap between germline ends came to 13 bases. The CDR3 reads CASSLGGGEVFF. CDR3 nucleotides: TGCGCCAGCAGCTTGGGTGGAGGGGAGGTGTTCTTC.

The rearrangement uses TRBV3-1 and TRBJ1-2, with D tentatively TRBD1 (6 bases). The CDR3 length is 14 residues. Looked up from germline, CDR1 is LGHDT and CDR2 is YNNKEL (reference sequence). V was trimmed by 4 bases and J by 4 bases, leaving 13 bases between them. The CDR3 DNA follows: TGTGCCAGCAGCCCATGGACAGAGACCTATGGCTACACCTTC. As protein: CASSPWTETYGYTF.

The chain couples TRBV6-1 to TRBJ1-1; D is ambiguous. Trimming pared 5 bases from V and 1 base from J, leaving 11 bases between. CDR1 and CDR2 (germline): MNHNS, SASEGT. The CDR3 loop spans 14 amino acids. CDR3 sequence: CASSPTMGNTEAFF. Here the CDR3 DNA reads TGTGCCAGCAGTCCAACGATGGGGAACACTGAAGCTTTCTTT.

This clonotype has more than one count but fewer than ten. This CDR3 reads CSVEYGTGGETQYF. The CDR3 DNA sequence: TGCAGCGTTGAATACGGGACGGGCGGGGAGACCCAGTACTTC. The J gene is TRBJ2-5, the V gene TRBV29-1; the D call may be TRBD1 or TRBD2 (5 bases each). The CDR3 runs to 14 residues. Between the trimmed V and J ends, which lost 2 bases and 5 bases, there was a span of 15 bases. Germline CDR1 reads SQVTM; CDR2 reads ANQGSEA.

V gene TRBV10-2 combines with J gene TRBJ1-5, with D unresolved. The CDR3 runs 14 residues. CDR1 and CDR2 (germline): WSHSY, SAAADI. The V and J ends lost 6 bases and 4 bases respectively, with 13 bases between them. CDR3 amino acids: CASRMSRPNQPQHF. CDR3 coding DNA: TGCGCCAGCAGGATGTCCAGGCCTAATCAGCCCCAGCATTTT.

This clonotype was counted many times. The chain recombines TRBV12-5 with TRBJ2-4; no definite D call. Trimming removed 4 bases at V and 0 bases at J, with 19 bases between. Per germline, CDR1 LGHNT and CDR2 FRNRAP. This CDR3 is 18 amino acids long. The CDR3 sequence: CASGWVSSPRLAKNIQYF. The CDR3 coding sequence is TGTGCTAGTGGTTGGGTCTCTTCCCCCCGACTAGCCAAAAACATTCAGTACTTC.

The CDR3 DNA sequence: TGTGCCAGCAGCCTTAGAAAGGCGGCAGAGACCCAGTACTTC. It translates to CASSLRKAAETQYF. The chain uses TRBV6-6 and TRBJ2-5; D not resolved. Germline V gene sequence: CDR1 MNHNY, CDR2 SVGAGI (reference sequence). V shed 6 bases and J shed 4 bases, with 15 bases lying between them. CDR3 length: 14 residues.

V is TRBV30 and J is TRBJ1-4; D is undetermined. This CDR3 contains 12 residues. The V and J ends lost 4 bases and 10 bases respectively, with 13 bases between them. In germline, CDR1 is GTSNPN, CDR2 SVGIG (reference sequence). The CDR3 region is CAWNLSKGKLFF. CDR3 bases: TGTGCCTGGAATTTGTCGAAAGGAAAACTGTTTTTT.

This clonotype was recorded at least ten times. The J gene is TRBJ2-3, the V gene TRBV29-1; 7 nucleotides match TRBD1. CDR1 SQVTM and CDR2 ANQGSEA come from the germline V gene. Unmatched junction bases numbered 11, after V lost 8 bases and J lost 3 bases. The CDR3 consists of 14 residues. CDR3 in amino acids: CSISRSTGTDTQYF. Here the CDR3 DNA reads TGCAGCATCTCCCGGTCGACAGGGACAGATACGCAGTATTTT.

This clonotype came up a few times. V usage is TRBV5-1 and J usage is TRBJ2-3; weak D call: TRBD2 (5 bases). This CDR3 spans 17 amino acids. V dropped 0 bases and J dropped 1 base, with 15 bases sitting between them. Germline values: CDR1 SGHRS, CDR2 YFSETQ. The DNA for the CDR3 is TGCGCCAGCAGCTTGGGCGTCCAGGCGCGGGGCACAGATACGCAGTATTTT. Translating gives CASSLGVQARGTDTQYF.

The sample holds many counts of this clonotype. V and J are TRBV12-3 or TRBV12-4 and TRBJ2-3; tentatively, D is TRBD1 (6 bases). V lost 5 bases, J lost 0 bases, and 18 bases lay in between. This CDR3 spans 17 amino acids. CDR3 nucleotide sequence: TGTGCCAGCAGTCTCAAGAGCAGGGGCTTTAGCACAGATACGCAGTATTTT. It yields the protein CASSLKSRGFSTDTQYF.

At least ten counts were recorded for this clonotype. This chain joins TRBV6-1 and TRBJ1-6, with 8 bases identical to TRBD1. The CDR3 runs to 14 residues. Per the germline V gene, CDR1 is MNHNS and CDR2 is SASEGT. Trimming at V came to 5 bases and at J to 10 bases, leaving 7 bases not matched to a gene. In DNA form, the CDR3 reads TGTGCCAGCAGTATGGGGACAGGCGGCTCACCCCTCCACTTT. This encodes CASSMGTGGSPLHF.

This clonotype is classed as medium-sized. The chain carries TRBV7-2 and TRBJ1-1; tentatively, D is TRBD1 (5 bases). Between the trimmed V and J ends, which lost 3 bases and 1 base, there was a span of 6 bases. There are 13 residues in the CDR3. Germline CDR1 and CDR2: SGHTA and FQGNSA. Here the CDR3 reads CASSFTGNTEAFF. CDR3 nucleotides: TGTGCCAGCAGCTTTACAGGGAACACTGAAGCTTTCTTT.

The table lists this clonotype with many counts. The rearrangement joins TRBV11-3 to TRBJ2-1, with TRBD2 identical over 8 bases. CDR3 length: 16 residues. Germline lookup yields CDR1 SGHNT and CDR2 YENEEA. V lost 1 base, J lost 8 bases, and 10 bases stayed unmatched. The CDR3 region is CASSLGSGTSGHEQFF. CDR3 bases: TGTGCCAGCAGCTTAGGAAGCGGGACTAGTGGCCATGAGCAGTTCTTC.

The J gene is TRBJ2-3, the V gene TRBV6-2 or TRBV6-3; D is possibly TRBD1 (5 bases). CDR3 length: 16 residues. From germline, CDR1 is MNHEY and CDR2 SVGEGT. The ends were cut back, 4 bases at V and 4 bases at J, with 18 bases in the middle. The CDR3 sequence is CASSFSTESQADTQYF. The CDR3 bases are TGTGCCAGCAGTTTTTCGACAGAGAGCCAAGCAGATACGCAGTATTTT.

This clonotype came up a few times. J is TRBJ1-1 and V is TRBV6-6, with 9 bases fitting TRBD1. The J segment lost 5 bases and the V segment lost 6 bases, leaving 7 bases of the junction unmatched. This CDR3 contains 14 residues. Germline CDR1 reads MNHNY; CDR2 reads SVGAGI (reference sequence). The CDR3 protein is CASSRTGVDTEAFF. The CDR3 coding sequence is TGTGCCAGCAGCCGGACAGGGGTCGATACTGAAGCTTTCTTT.

This clonotype showed up just a few times. One end of the junction is discordant with germline, which a read error may explain. This chain joins TRBV6-5 and TRBJ2-6; the D gene is possibly TRBD2 (5 bases). Germline-derived CDR1 and CDR2 are MNHEY and SVGAGI. The CDR3 is made up of 17 amino acids. CDR3 in amino acids: CASSYGVALSGANVLTF. CDR3 DNA: TGTGCCAGTAGTTACGGGGTCGCACTTTCTGGGGCCAACGTCCTGACTTTC.

V gene TRBV7-3 combines with J gene TRBJ2-3; 8 bases fit TRBD2. The J segment lost 8 bases and the V segment lost 4 bases, leaving 11 bases of the junction unmatched. Germline lookup yields CDR1 SGHTA and CDR2 FQGTGA. This CDR3 has 15 amino acids. This CDR3 is CASSSTPGGRSTQYF. The CDR3 coding sequence is TGTGCCAGCAGCTCCACCCCGGGGGGGCGTAGTACGCAGTATTTT.

This clonotype was detected many times. The V and J genes are TRBV29-1 and TRBJ1-4; D might be TRBD1 (5 bases). CDR1 and CDR2 (germline): SQVTM, ANQGSEA. V was cut by 6 bases and J by 8 bases, with 10 bases left in between. The CDR3 is made up of 11 amino acids. CDR3 nucleotides: TGCAGCGTCCAACAGGTCGAAAAACTGTTTTTT. As protein: CSVQQVEKLFF.

This clonotype was found many times. The CDR3 region has the DNA TGTGCCAGCAGTGAAGCGGGCAGACCCAACCCTTGGACTGAAGCTTTCTTT. This sequence encodes CASSEAGRPNPWTEAFF. This chain links TRBV2 with TRBJ1-1; D unresolved. Germline CDR1 is SNHLY and CDR2 is FYNNEI. V lost 0 bases, J lost 5 bases, and 19 bases lay in between. The CDR3 covers 17 residues.

V usage is TRBV29-1 and J usage is TRBJ2-7; no clear D gene. V dropped 4 bases and J dropped 0 bases, with 7 bases sitting between them. The germline V gene encodes CDR1 SQVTM and CDR2 ANQGSEA. CDR3 length: 12 amino acids. DNA of the CDR3: TGCAGCGTTGCGGTTAGCTCCTACGAGCAGTACTTC. Translation: CSVAVSSYEQYF.